The 32 T cell receptor beta chains below were found in one sample sequenced in a study of T cell responses to AZD1222 COVID-19 vaccine. Sequencing used immunoSEQ multiplex PCR; TCRdb keeps in-frame clones, though not all of them. Of about 100,000 clones in the sample, about nine tenths were seen once. The specimen comprised peripheral blood, sampled on day 0 of AZD1222 vaccination. The origin of the receptors is an adult in good health.

The rearrangement uses TRBV27 and TRBJ2-5; either TRBD1 or TRBD2 may supply D (5 bases each). Trimming removed 4 bases at V and 2 bases at J, with 20 bases between. The CDR3 runs 17 residues. Germline V CDR1 and CDR2: MNHEY, SMNVEV (reference sequence). The CDR3 sequence: CASSSPGQKNRQETQYF. CDR3 in DNA: TGTGCCAGCAGTTCACCGGGGCAGAAAAATAGGCAAGAGACCCAGTACTTC.

The chain is built from TRBV28 and TRBJ1-3; D remains unclear. CDR3 size: 15 residues. V lost 3 bases and J lost 4, with 13 bases in between. The germline CDR1 and CDR2 sequences are MDHEN and SYDVKM. The CDR3 here is CASSFGPERGNTIYF. CDR3 sequence (DNA): TGTGCCAGCAGTTTTGGGCCGGAGAGGGGAAACACCATATATTTT.

The gene calls are TRBV27 and TRBJ1-1; D might be TRBD1 (6 bases). Germline values: CDR1 MNHEY, CDR2 SMNVEV (reference sequence). The CDR3 covers 14 residues. V lost 3 bases to trimming and J lost 4 bases, with 12 bases between them. For the CDR3, the DNA is TGTGCCAGCAGTTTCGGGGGGGCGGGCACTGAAGCTTTCTTT. It encodes CASSFGGAGTEAFF.

CDR3 sequence reads: CSVEAENTGELFF. The CDR3 nucleotides read TGCAGCGTTGAAGCAGAGAACACCGGGGAGCTGTTTTTT. The chain carries TRBV29-1 and TRBJ2-2, with D hard to call. This CDR3 is 13 amino acids long. The germline V and J ends were trimmed by 1 base and 1 base, with 4 bases remaining between them. Germline V gene data show CDR1 as SQVTM and CDR2 as ANQGSEA.

A single count supports this clone. The chain couples TRBV14 to TRBJ2-1; D not resolved. Looked up from germline, CDR1 is SGHDN and CDR2 is FVKESK. V dropped 4 bases and J dropped 7 bases, with 20 bases sitting between them. This CDR3 comprises 16 residues. CDR3 loop: CASSPGERSGPNEQFF. DNA for the CDR3: TGTGCCAGCAGCCCGGGCGAGAGATCCGGTCCTAATGAGCAGTTCTTC.

The J gene is TRBJ2-5, the V gene TRBV27; D possibly corresponds to TRBD1 (5 bases). CDR1 and CDR2 from the germline V gene are MNHEY and SMNVEV (reference sequence). The germline V and J ends were trimmed by 3 bases and 0 bases, with 5 bases remaining between them. The CDR3 spans 13 residues. The DNA of the CDR3 is TGTGCCAGCAGTTTGACAGACCAAGAGACCCAGTACTTC. It is translated as CASSLTDQETQYF.

The chain links TRBV28 to TRBJ1-3, with D tentatively TRBD1 (5 bases). V was trimmed by 3 bases and J by 4 bases, leaving 10 bases between them. This CDR3 region has 14 residues. Per germline, CDR1 MDHEN and CDR2 SYDVKM. DNA for the CDR3: TGTGCCAGCAGTTTTTGGGGGGAAGGAAACACCATATATTTT. Its translation is CASSFWGEGNTIYF.

This clone was recorded once. CDR3: CASSMTGDYNQPQHF. The CDR3 coding sequence is TGTGCCAGTAGTATGACAGGGGACTACAATCAGCCCCAGCATTTT. The chain recombines TRBV19 with TRBJ1-5; TRBD1 aligns across 8 bases. Trimming took 3 bases from V and 3 from J; bases not matched to a gene: 4. Germline V lookup: CDR1 LNHDA, CDR2 SQIVND (reference sequence). This CDR3 comprises 15 residues.

The chain employs TRBV2 and TRBJ1-1, with 7 positions matching TRBD1. The germline CDR1 and CDR2 sequences are SNHLY and FYNNEI. V was clipped by 6 bases and J by 7 bases; unmatched bases: 11. This CDR3 region has 14 residues. The CDR3 DNA sequence: TGTGCCAGCAGCCCTACAGGGACAGCCTATGAAGCTTTCTTT. Residues: CASSPTGTAYEAFF.

The V gene is TRBV5-1, the J gene TRBJ1-4; D might be TRBD1 (5 bases). CDR3 length: 18 amino acids. In germline, CDR1 is SGHRS, CDR2 YFSETQ. V gave up 3 bases and J gave up 8 bases, with 26 bases separating them. The CDR3 is CASSWTGDGRGIQEKLFF. The CDR3 DNA sequence: TGCGCCAGCAGCTGGACCGGGGACGGGAGGGGCATACAAGAAAAACTGTTTTTT.

The chain joins TRBV2 to TRBJ1-6; TRBD1 might be the D (6 bases). V shed 7 bases and J shed 7 bases, with 17 bases lying between them. The CDR3 sequence is 15 residues long. Germline V CDR1 and CDR2: SNHLY, FYNNEI. CDR3 nucleotides: TGTGCCAGCACAACTATGGCAGGGGCGAATTCACCCCTCCACTTT. It codes for CASTTMAGANSPLHF. Together with reference TRBV2 and TRBJ1-6, the CDR3 gives the full variable domain: EPEVTQTPSHQVTQMGQEVILRCVPISNHLYFYWYRQILGQKVEFLVSFYNNEISEKSEIFDDQFSVERPDGSNFTLKIRSTKLEDSAMYFCASTTMAGANSPLHFGNGTRLTVT.

The chain carries TRBV5-6 and TRBJ1-2, with D tentatively TRBD1 (6 bases). V was clipped by 0 bases and J by 6 bases, with 12 bases between them. Germline CDR1 is SGHDT and CDR2 is YYEEEE. This CDR3 contains 14 residues. The CDR3 spells CASSLDRAIHGYTF. The CDR3 region has the DNA TGTGCCAGCAGCTTGGACAGGGCAATCCATGGCTACACCTTC.

The chain recombines TRBV3-1 (or the pseudogene TRBV3-2) with TRBJ1-1; D ambiguous. CDR3 size: 15 residues. Trimming pared 1 base from V and 7 bases from J, leaving 16 bases between. CDR1 and CDR2 from the germline V gene are LGHDT and YNNKEL (reference sequence). CDR3 bases: TGTGCCAGCAGCCAAGGGGGAAGTGGCTGGTATGAAGCTTTCTTT. The encoded protein is CASSQGGSGWYEAFF.

The chain combines TRBV6-5 with TRBJ1-3; a weak D match, TRBD1 (6 bases). The CDR3 contains 15 residues. Trimming took 3 bases from V and 0 from J, leaving 9 bases between them. Germline lookup yields CDR1 MNHEY and CDR2 SVGAGI. The CDR3 sequence: CASSYQGTSGNTIYF. The CDR3 DNA sequence: TGTGCCAGCAGTTATCAGGGGACCTCTGGAAACACCATATATTTT.

The V gene is TRBV6-5, the J gene TRBJ2-7; 7 bases align to TRBD1. The CDR3 has 14 residues. V was clipped by 7 bases and J by 0 bases; unmatched bases: 6. Germline lookup yields CDR1 MNHEY and CDR2 SVGAGI. This CDR3 reads CASTTGTDSYEQYF. The CDR3 DNA reads as TGTGCCAGCACTACCGGGACAGACTCCTACGAGCAGTACTTC.

The chain joins TRBV28 to TRBJ2-7; possible D gene TRBD1, 5 bases. V was clipped by 6 bases and J by 1 base, with 13 bases between them. The CDR3 is made up of 14 amino acids. CDR1 and CDR2 from the germline V gene are MDHEN and SYDVKM. CDR3 sequence (DNA): TGTGCCAGCAGCCCCGAACAGGTATCCTACGAGCAGTACTTC. Translating it yields CASSPEQVSYEQYF.

The chain uses TRBV20-1 and TRBJ2-3, with D tentatively TRBD1 or TRBD2 (5 bases each). From germline, CDR1 is DFQATT and CDR2 SNEGSKA (reference sequence). The V and J ends lost 7 bases and 4 bases respectively, with 9 bases between them. The CDR3 runs to 11 residues. As DNA, the CDR3 is TGCAGTGGAGGGGACCCAGATACGCAGTATTTT. Its protein is CSGGDPDTQYF.

The chain carries TRBV5-8 and TRBJ1-1; the D is unclear. Trimming cost V 1 base and J 9 bases, with 7 bases left between them. This CDR3 spans 11 amino acids. From germline, CDR1 is SGHTS and CDR2 YDEGEE. CDR3 residues: CASSLQSKAFF. The CDR3 DNA reads TGTGCCAGCAGCTTGCAATCCAAAGCTTTCTTT.

The chain has TRBV5-1 and TRBJ1-6; no definite D call. V lost 0 bases, J lost 8 bases, and 12 bases lay in between. Looked up from germline, CDR1 is SGHRS and CDR2 is YFSETQ. The CDR3 length is 15 residues. As DNA, the CDR3 is TGCGCCAGCAGCTTGGTGTTTCCGCCCGATTCACCCCTCCACTTT. Amino acids: CASSLVFPPDSPLHF.

The chain is built from TRBV11-2 and TRBJ1-3, with no clear D. Per germline, CDR1 SGHAT and CDR2 FQNNGV. The germline V and J ends were trimmed by 1 base and 2 bases, with 6 bases remaining between them. The CDR3 has 14 amino acids. The CDR3 loop reads CASSLAGAGNTIYF. For the CDR3, the DNA is TGTGCCAGCAGCTTAGCTGGGGCTGGAAACACCATATATTTT. The whole variable domain, remainder taken from reference TRBV11-2 and TRBJ1-3, is EAGVAQSPRYKIIEKRQSVAFWCNPISGHATLYWYQQILGQGPKLLIQFQNNGVVDDSQLPKDRFSAERLKGVDSTLKIQPAKLEDSAVYLCASSLAGAGNTIYFGEGSWLTVV.

The J gene is TRBJ2-1, the V gene TRBV29-1, with D uncertain. The germline CDR1 and CDR2 sequences are SQVTM and ANQGSEA. V was shortened by 6 bases and J by 6 bases, with 15 bases between the two germline ends. The CDR3 totals 13 residues. The DNA of the CDR3 is TGCAGCGTCCCAGACACGACTGTCAATGAGCAGTTCTTC. Translating it yields CSVPDTTVNEQFF.

The chain combines TRBV7-9 with TRBJ1-1; TRBD1 aligns across 7 bases. Losses at the gene ends were 3 bases for V and 5 bases for J; bases not matched to a gene: 9. This CDR3 is 15 amino acids long. Germline V lookup: CDR1 SEHNR, CDR2 FQNEAQ (reference sequence). The CDR3 region is CASSLPGGEVTEAFF. CDR3 bases: TGTGCCAGCAGCTTGCCAGGGGGTGAGGTGACTGAAGCTTTCTTT.

The V call is TRBV29-1, the J call TRBJ1-1; D not certain. CDR1 and CDR2 (germline): SQVTM, ANQGSEA. V lost 7 bases and J lost 0, with 12 bases in between. This CDR3 has 13 amino acids. The CDR3 DNA is TGCAGCGGACGAGGGATCATGAACACTGAAGCTTTCTTT. As protein: CSGRGIMNTEAFF.

This clone was counted between two and nine times. The rearrangement links TRBV10-3 to TRBJ2-1; 9 bases align to TRBD1. There are 13 residues in the CDR3. The V segment lost 0 bases and the J segment 10 bases; nucleotides outside the gene matches: 1. Germline lookup yields CDR1 ENHRY and CDR2 SYGVKD. CDR3 bases: TGTGCCATCAGTGAGTCGGGGACAGGGGAGCAGTTCTTC. Its protein is CAISESGTGEQFF.

The rearrangement links TRBV6-5 to TRBJ1-4; TRBD1 is a possible D gene (5 bases). The V gene lost 0 bases and the J gene lost 4 bases, with 6 bases spanning the gap. The CDR3 is made up of 14 amino acids. From germline, CDR1 is MNHEY and CDR2 SVGAGI. In DNA form, the CDR3 reads TGTGCCAGCAGTTACTCCGACAGTAATGAAAAACTGTTTTTT. Translating it yields CASSYSDSNEKLFF.

The chain is built from TRBV7-3 and TRBJ2-3; unclear D gene. The germline V gene has CDR1 SGHTA and CDR2 FQGTGA. The ends were cut back, 5 bases at V and 0 bases at J, with 6 bases in the middle. This CDR3 spans 13 amino acids. The CDR3, as DNA: TGTGCCAGCAGCACATCAAGCACAGATACGCAGTATTTT. Protein product: CASSTSSTDTQYF. Together with reference TRBV7-3 and TRBJ2-3, the CDR3 gives the full variable domain: GAGVSQTPSNKVTEKGKYVELRCDPISGHTALYWYRQSLGQGPEFLIYFQGTGAADDSGLPNDRFFAVRPEGSVSTLKIQRTERGDSAVYLCASSTSSTDTQYFGPGTRLTVL.

The V call is TRBV7-6, the J call TRBJ2-1, with 7 bases identical to TRBD2. This CDR3 contains 16 residues. V shed 0 bases and J 5 bases; nucleotides not matched to a gene: 7. The germline V gene encodes CDR1 SGHVS and CDR2 FNYEAQ. CDR3 bases: TGTGCCAGCAGCTTAGCGTCGGAAGGGACTAACAATGAGCAGTTCTTC. Its translation is CASSLASEGTNNEQFF.

V usage is TRBV6-4 and J usage is TRBJ2-7; the match to TRBD2 covers 9 bases. Germline loops: CDR1 MRHNA, CDR2 SNTAGT. The V segment lost 6 bases and the J segment 5 bases; nucleotides outside the gene matches: 11. The CDR3 length is 15 residues. CDR3 coding DNA: TGTGCCAGCAGAATACATAGCGGGAGCGCGAACGAGCAGTACTTC. It is translated as CASRIHSGSANEQYF.

The chain recombines TRBV10-1 with TRBJ1-3, with D hard to call. V was cut by 0 bases and J by 0 bases, with 15 bases left in between. From germline, CDR1 is WNHNN and CDR2 SYGVQD (reference sequence). This CDR3 spans 18 amino acids. CDR3 protein: CASSESNGPKSSGNTIYF. CDR3 in DNA: TGCGCCAGCAGTGAGTCGAACGGCCCGAAGAGCTCTGGAAACACCATATATTTT.

This chain joins TRBV3-1 (or the pseudogene TRBV3-2) and TRBJ2-3; no reliable D call. The CDR3 has 14 residues. V was clipped by 2 bases and J by 2 bases, with 8 bases between them. Germline CDR1 reads LGHDT; CDR2 reads YNNKEL (reference sequence). CDR3: CASSQQVLTDTQYF. The CDR3 bases are TGTGCCAGCAGCCAACAGGTTCTCACAGATACGCAGTATTTT.

The chain recombines TRBV5-8 with TRBJ2-1; D is undetermined. The germline CDR1 and CDR2 sequences are SGHTS and YDEGEE. Trimming pared 0 bases from V and 8 bases from J, leaving 15 bases between. The CDR3 consists of 15 residues. Written as DNA, the CDR3 is TGTGCCAGCAGCTTGGTGGGCAGGAGCGACGATGAGCAGTTCTTC. Translating it yields CASSLVGRSDDEQFF.

The CDR3 bases are TGTGCCAGCTCATCGACAGTCCAGGGGGAGCAGTTCTTC. Protein sequence: CASSSTVQGEQFF. This chain links TRBV18 with TRBJ2-1; maybe TRBD1 (6 bases). Trimming cost V 5 bases and J 10 bases, with 15 bases left between them. Germline-derived CDR1 and CDR2 are KGHSH and LQKENI. This CDR3 region has 13 residues.